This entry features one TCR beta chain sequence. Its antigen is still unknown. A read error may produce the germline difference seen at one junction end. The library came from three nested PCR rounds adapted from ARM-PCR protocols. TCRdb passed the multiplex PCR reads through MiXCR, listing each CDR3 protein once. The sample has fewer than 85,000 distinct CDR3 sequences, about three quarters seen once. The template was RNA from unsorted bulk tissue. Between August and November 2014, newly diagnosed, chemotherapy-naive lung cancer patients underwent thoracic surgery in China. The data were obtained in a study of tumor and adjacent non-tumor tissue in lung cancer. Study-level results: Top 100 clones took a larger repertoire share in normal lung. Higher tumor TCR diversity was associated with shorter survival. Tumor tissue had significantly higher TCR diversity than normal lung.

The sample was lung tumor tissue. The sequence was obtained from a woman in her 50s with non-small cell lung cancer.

The CDR3 DNA follows: TGTGCCAGCAACCACCTACGAGGAATACTTCTGAGCACAGTTACGCAGTATTTT. This codes for CASNHLRGILLSTVTQYF. The chain uses TRBV5-4 and TRBJ2-3; D gene unclear. CDR1 SGHNT and CDR2 YYREEE come from the germline V gene (reference sequence). The CDR3 consists of 18 residues.